The clone carrying this T cell receptor beta chain came up once. Trimming took 5 bases from V and 4 from J, leaving 3 bases between them. Germline CDR1 is SGHTA and CDR2 is FQGNSA. The length of the CDR3 is 12 residues. These data are taken from a study of blood T cell repertoires in COVID-19. Overall study context: The study drew acute and convalescent COVID-19 samples from the United States, Italy and Spain. Sample material is recorded as cDNA or gDNA derived from T cells, B-cell-depleted T cells, or PBMCs.

In the original processing: Reference gene primer amplification gave nucleated cell count estimates. Measured with immunoSEQ multiplex PCR; TCRdb has only the in-frame clones, and not every one. V and J calls and clone size are those listed in that table; D and trimming were worked out from the DNA. The data show about 300,000 clones, approximately 83% seen once. This clonotype was obtained from a man aged 30 to 39 who had recovered from COVID-19. The chain couples TRBV7-2 to TRBJ1-6; D is uncertain. The sample was PBMCs or T cells enriched from blood (not recorded which). CDR3 nucleotides: TGTGCCAGCAGCCCGTATAATTCACCCCTCCACTTT. This translates into CASSPYNSPLHF.